This T cell receptor beta chain was observed in a study of cytomegalovirus exposure and HLA in healthy donors. This CDR3 is 13 amino acids long. Germline loops: CDR1 SGHTA, CDR2 FQGTGA. V lost 3 bases and J lost 6, with 9 bases in between. Findings and caveats of the study: The authors later found HLA-associated TCR beta chains more clonally expanded than equally common others. When analyzed later, a missense DCLRE1C variant was found to be linked to TCR beta V- and J-gene trimming.

60 Vbeta and 13 Jbeta primers were used in PCR. Method: immunoSEQ multiplex PCR; TCRdb's copy keeps in-frame clones and lacks some. Here the sample spans about 110,000 clones, about 81% being singletons. To note about this clone: The antigen remains undetermined.

The sequenced sample consisted of PBMCs. The source is a male donor in good health and CMV-seropositive. The rearrangement links TRBV7-3 to TRBJ2-1, with D perhaps TRBD2 (6 bases). The CDR3 loop is CASSFGRGNEQFF. CDR3 coding DNA: TGTGCCAGCAGCTTTGGGCGGGGCAATGAGCAGTTCTTC.